Listed here is a single T cell receptor beta chain. The source of the sample is a study of blood T cell repertoires in COVID-19. Study overall: From the United States, Italy and Spain came samples of acute and convalescent COVID-19. T cells, B-cell-depleted T cells, or PBMCs supplied cDNA or gDNA.

Between the trimmed V and J ends, which lost 5 bases and 3 bases, there was a span of 10 bases. Looked up from germline, CDR1 is SQVTM and CDR2 is ANQGSEA. The CDR3 runs 13 residues. Methods used by the authors: Amplified reference gene primers provided the basis for estimating nucleated cell counts. The method was immunoSEQ multiplex PCR; TCRdb's version includes in-frame clones alone and lacks a portion of them. V, J and clone size derive from that table, while D and trimming were established from the DNA sequence. The data show about 110,000 clones, 70% to 80% seen once. The sample consisted of peripheral blood. The V call is TRBV29-1, the J call TRBJ1-4, with D uncertain. The receptor's source is a man aged 80 or over with COVID-19, enrolled during active disease. The CDR3 sequence is CSVLSEANEKLFF. The CDR3 nucleotides read TGCAGCGTTCTGTCAGAGGCTAATGAAAAACTGTTTTTT.